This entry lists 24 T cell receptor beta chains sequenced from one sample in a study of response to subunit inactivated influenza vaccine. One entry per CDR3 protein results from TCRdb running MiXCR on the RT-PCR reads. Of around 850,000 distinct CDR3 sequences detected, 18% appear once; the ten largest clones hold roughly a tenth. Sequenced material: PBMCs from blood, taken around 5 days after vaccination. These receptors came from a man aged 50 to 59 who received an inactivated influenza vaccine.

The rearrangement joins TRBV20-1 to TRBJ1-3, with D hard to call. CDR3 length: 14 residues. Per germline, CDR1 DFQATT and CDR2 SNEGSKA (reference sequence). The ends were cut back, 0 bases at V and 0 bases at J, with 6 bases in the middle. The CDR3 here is CSARDRPSGNTIYF. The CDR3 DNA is TGCAGTGCTAGAGATCGGCCCTCTGGAAACACCATATATTTT.

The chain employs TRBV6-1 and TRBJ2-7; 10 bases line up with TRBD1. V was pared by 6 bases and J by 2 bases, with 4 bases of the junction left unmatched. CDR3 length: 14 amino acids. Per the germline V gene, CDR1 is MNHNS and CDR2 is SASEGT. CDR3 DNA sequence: TGTGCCAGCAGCGGGACAGGGGACACCTACGAGCAGTACTTC. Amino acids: CASSGTGDTYEQYF.

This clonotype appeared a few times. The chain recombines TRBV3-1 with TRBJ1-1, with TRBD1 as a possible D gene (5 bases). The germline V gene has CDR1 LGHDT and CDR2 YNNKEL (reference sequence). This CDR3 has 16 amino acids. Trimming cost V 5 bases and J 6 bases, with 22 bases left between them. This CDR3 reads CASSSGGGGFGSEAFF. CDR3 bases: TGTGCCAGCAGCTCAGGTGGGGGTGGATTCGGGTCTGAAGCTTTCTTT.

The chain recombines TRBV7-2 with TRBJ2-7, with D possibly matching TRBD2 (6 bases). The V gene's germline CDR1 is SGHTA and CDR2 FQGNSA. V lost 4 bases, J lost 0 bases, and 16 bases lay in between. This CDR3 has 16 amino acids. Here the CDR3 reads CASSWSSGGSSYEQYF. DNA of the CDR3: TGTGCCAGCAGCTGGAGTAGCGGAGGTAGCTCCTACGAGCAGTACTTC.

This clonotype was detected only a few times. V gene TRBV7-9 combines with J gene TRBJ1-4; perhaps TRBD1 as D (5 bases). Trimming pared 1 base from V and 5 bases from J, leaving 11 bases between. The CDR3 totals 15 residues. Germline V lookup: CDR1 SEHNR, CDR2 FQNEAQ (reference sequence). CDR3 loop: CASSLVTRVNEKLFF. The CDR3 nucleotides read TGTGCCAGCAGCTTAGTGACCAGGGTGAATGAAAAACTGTTTTTT.

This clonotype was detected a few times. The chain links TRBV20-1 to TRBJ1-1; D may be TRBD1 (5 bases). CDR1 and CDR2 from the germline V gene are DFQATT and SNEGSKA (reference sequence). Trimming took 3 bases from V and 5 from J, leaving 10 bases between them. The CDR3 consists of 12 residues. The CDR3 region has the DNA TGCAGTGCTAGGGCAGGGATGACTGAAGCTTTCTTT. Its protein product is CSARAGMTEAFF.

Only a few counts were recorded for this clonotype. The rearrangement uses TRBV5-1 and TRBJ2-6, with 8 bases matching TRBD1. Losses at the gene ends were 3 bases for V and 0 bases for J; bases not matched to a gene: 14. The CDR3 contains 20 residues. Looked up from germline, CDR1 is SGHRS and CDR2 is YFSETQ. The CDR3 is CASSSGQGGVLFSGANVLTF. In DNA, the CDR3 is TGCGCCAGCAGCTCCGGACAGGGTGGGGTGTTATTCTCTGGGGCCAACGTCCTGACTTTC. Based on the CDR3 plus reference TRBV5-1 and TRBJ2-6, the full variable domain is KAGVTQTPRYLIKTRGQQVTLSCSPISGHRSVSWYQQTPGQGLQFLFEYFSETQRNKGNFPGRFSGRQFSNSRSEMNVSTLELGDSALYLCASSSGQGGVLFSGANVLTFGAGSRLTVL.

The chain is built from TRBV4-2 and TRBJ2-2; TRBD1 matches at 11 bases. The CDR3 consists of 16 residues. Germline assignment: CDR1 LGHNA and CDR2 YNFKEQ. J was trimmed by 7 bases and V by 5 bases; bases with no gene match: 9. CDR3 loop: CASSKWTGGWNGELFF. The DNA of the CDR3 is TGTGCCAGCAGCAAATGGACAGGGGGCTGGAACGGGGAGCTGTTTTTT.

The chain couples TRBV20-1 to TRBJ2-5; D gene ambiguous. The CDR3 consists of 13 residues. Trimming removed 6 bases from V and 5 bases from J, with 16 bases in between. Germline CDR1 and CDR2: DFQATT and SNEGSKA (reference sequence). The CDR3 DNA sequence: TGCAGTGCGCCAGTAGCCGTCCGGGAGACCCAGTACTTC. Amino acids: CSAPVAVRETQYF.

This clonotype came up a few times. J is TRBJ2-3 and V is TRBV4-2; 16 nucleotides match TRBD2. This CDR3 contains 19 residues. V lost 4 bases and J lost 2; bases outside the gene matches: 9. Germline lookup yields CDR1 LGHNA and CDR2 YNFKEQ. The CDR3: CASSLTAGTSGGVTDTQYF. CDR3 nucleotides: TGTGCCAGCAGCCTGACCGCCGGGACTAGCGGGGGGGTCACAGATACGCAGTATTTT.

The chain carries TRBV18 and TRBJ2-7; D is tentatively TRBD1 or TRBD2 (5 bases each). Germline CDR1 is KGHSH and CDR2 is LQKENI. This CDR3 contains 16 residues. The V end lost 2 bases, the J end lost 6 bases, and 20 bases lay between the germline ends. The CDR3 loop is CASSPTGPTSPVEQYF. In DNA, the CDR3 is TGTGCCAGCTCACCAACGGGACCAACTTCACCCGTCGAGCAGTACTTC.

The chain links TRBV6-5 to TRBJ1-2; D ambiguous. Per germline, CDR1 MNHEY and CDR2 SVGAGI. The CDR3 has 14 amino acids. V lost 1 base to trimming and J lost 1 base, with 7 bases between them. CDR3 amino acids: CASSYYTYNYGYTF. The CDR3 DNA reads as TGTGCCAGCAGTTACTACACTTATAACTATGGCTACACCTTC.

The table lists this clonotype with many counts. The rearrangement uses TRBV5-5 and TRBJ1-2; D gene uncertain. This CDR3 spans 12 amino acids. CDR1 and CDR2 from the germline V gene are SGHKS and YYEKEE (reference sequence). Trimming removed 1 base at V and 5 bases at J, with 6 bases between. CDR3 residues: CASSLSEYGYTF. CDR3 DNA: TGTGCCAGCAGCTTGAGCGAATATGGCTACACCTTC. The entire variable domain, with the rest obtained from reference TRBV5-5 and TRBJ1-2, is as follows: DAGVTQSPTHLIKTRGQQVTLRCSPISGHKSVSWYQQVLGQGPQFIFQYYEKEERGRGNFPDRFSARQFPNYSSELNVNALLLGDSALYLCASSLSEYGYTFGSGTRLTVV.

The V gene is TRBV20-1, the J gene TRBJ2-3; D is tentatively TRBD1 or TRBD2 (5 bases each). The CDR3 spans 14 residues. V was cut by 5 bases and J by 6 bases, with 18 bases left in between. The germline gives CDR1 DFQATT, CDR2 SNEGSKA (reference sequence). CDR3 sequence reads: CSALGQTWRDTQYF. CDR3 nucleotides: TGCAGTGCTCTTGGACAAACTTGGAGGGATACGCAGTATTTT.

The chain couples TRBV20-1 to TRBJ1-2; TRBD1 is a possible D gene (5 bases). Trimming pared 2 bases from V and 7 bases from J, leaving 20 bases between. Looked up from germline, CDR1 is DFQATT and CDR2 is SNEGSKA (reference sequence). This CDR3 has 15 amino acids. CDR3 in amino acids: CSARLSVRGGRGYTF. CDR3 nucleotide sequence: TGCAGTGCTAGATTGAGCGTTCGGGGCGGGCGTGGCTACACCTTC.

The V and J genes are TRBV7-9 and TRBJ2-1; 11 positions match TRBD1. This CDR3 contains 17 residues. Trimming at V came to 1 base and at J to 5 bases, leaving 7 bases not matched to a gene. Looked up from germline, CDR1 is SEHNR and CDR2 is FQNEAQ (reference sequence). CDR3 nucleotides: TGTGCCAGCAGCTTAGGGACAGGGGGCCCCCCGGACAATGAGCAGTTCTTC. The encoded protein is CASSLGTGGPPDNEQFF.

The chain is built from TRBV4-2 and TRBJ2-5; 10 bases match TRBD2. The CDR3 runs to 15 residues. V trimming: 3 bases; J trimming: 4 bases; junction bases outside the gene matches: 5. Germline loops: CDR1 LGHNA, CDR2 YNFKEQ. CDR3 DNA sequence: TGTGCCAGCAGCCAGATAGCGGGAGGAGGAGAGACCCAGTACTTC. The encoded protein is CASSQIAGGGETQYF.

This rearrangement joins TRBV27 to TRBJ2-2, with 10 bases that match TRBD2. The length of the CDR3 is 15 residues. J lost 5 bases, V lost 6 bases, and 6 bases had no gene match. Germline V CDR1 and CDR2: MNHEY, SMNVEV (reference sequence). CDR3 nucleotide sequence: TGTGCCAGCAGCCGACTAGCGGGCAAGACCGGGGAGCTGTTTTTT. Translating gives CASSRLAGKTGELFF.

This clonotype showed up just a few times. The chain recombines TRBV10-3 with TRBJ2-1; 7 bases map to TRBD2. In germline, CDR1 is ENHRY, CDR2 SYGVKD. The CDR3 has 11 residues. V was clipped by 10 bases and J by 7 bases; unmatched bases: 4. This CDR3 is CATGEGNEQFF. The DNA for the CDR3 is TGTGCCACCGGGGAGGGGAATGAGCAGTTCTTC.

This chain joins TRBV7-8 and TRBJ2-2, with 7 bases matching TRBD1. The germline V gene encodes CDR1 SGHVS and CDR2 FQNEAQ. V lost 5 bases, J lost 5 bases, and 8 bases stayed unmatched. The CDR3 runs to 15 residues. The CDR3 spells CASSITGAHTGELFF. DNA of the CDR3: TGTGCCAGCAGCATCACAGGGGCGCATACCGGGGAGCTGTTTTTT.

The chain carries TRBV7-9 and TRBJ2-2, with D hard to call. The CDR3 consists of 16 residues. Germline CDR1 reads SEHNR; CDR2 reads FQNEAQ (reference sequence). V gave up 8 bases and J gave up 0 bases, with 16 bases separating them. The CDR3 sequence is CASQTRPQSNTGELFF. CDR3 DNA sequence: TGTGCCAGCCAAACCCGGCCACAATCGAACACCGGGGAGCTGTTTTTT.

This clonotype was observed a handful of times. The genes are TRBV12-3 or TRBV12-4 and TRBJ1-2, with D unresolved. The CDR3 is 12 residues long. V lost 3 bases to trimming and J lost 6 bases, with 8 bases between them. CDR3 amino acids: CASSFTRNGYTF. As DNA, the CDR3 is TGTGCCAGCAGTTTCACCCGGAATGGCTACACCTTC.

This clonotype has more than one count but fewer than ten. Here the CDR3 reads CASSYGQGYIETQYF. Here the CDR3 DNA reads TGTGCCAGCAGTTACGGCCAGGGGTATATAGAGACCCAGTACTTC. The V gene is TRBV6-5, the J gene TRBJ2-5; D perhaps matches TRBD1 (6 bases). Germline assignment: CDR1 MNHEY and CDR2 SVGAGI. The CDR3 has 15 amino acids. The V gene lost 2 bases and the J gene lost 4 bases, with 14 bases spanning the gap.

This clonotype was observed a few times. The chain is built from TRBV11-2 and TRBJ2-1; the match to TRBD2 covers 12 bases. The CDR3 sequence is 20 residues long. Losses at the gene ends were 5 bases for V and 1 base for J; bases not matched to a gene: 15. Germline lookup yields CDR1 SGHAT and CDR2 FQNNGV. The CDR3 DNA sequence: TGTGCCAGCAGCCCTAGAGCTCTAGCGGGGGGGCCAGGGTCCTACAATGAGCAGTTCTTC. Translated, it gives CASSPRALAGGPGSYNEQFF.